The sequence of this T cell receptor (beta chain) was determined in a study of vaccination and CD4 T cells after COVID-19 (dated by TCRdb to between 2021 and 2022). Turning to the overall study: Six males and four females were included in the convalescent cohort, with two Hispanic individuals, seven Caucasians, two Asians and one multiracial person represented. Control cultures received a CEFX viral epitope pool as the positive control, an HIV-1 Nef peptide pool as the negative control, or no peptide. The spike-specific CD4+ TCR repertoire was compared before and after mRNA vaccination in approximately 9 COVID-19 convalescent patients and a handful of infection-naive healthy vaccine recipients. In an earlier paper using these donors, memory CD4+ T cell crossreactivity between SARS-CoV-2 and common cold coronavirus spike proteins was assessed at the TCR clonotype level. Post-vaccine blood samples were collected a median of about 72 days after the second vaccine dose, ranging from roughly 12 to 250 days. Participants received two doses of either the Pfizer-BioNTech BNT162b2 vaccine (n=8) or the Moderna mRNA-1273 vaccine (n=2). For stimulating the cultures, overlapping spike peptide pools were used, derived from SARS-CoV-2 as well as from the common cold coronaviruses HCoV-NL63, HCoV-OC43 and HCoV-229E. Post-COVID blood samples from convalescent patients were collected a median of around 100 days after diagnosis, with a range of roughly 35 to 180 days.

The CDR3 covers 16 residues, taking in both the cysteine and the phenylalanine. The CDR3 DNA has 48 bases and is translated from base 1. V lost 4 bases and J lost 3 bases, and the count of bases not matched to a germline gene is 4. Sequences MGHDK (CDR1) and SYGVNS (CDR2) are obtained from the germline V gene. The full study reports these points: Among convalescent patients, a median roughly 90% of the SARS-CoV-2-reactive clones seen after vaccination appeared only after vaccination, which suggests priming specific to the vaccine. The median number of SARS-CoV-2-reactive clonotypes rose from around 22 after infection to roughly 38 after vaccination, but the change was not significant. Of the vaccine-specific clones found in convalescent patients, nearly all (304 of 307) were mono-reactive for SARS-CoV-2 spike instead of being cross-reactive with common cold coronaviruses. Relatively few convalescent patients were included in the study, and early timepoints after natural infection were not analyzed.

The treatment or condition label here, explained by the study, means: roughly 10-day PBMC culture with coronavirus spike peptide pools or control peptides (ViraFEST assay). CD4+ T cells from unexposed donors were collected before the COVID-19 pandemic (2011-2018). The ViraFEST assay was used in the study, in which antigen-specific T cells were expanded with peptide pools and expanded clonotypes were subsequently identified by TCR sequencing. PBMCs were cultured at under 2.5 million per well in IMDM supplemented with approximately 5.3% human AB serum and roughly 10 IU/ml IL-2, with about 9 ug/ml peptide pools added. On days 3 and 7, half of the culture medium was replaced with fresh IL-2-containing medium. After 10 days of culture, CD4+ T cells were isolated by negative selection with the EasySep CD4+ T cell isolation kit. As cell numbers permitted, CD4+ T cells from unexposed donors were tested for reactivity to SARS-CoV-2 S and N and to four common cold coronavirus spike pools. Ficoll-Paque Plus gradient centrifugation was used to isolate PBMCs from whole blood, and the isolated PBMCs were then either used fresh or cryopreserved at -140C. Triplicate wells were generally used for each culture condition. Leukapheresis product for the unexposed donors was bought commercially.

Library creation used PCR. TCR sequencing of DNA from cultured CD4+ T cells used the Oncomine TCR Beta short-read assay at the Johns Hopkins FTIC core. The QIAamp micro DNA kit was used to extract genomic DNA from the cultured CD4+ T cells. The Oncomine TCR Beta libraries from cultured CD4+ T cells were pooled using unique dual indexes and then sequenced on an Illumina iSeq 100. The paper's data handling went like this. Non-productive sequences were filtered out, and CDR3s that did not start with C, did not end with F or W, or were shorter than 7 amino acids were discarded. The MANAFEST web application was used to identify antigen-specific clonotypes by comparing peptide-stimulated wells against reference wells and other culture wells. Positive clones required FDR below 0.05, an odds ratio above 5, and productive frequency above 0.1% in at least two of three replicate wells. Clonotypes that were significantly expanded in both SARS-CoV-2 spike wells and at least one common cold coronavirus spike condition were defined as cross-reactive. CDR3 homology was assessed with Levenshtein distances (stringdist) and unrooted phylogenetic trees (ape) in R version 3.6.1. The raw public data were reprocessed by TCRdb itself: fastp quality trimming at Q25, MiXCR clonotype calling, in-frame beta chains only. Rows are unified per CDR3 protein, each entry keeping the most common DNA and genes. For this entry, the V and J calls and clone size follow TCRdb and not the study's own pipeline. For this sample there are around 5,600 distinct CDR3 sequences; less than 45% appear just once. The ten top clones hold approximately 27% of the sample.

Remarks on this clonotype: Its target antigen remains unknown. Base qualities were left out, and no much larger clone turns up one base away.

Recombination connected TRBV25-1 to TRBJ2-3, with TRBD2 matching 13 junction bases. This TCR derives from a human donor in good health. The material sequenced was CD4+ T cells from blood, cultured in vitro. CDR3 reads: CASSGTSGGETDTQYF. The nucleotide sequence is TGTGCCAGCAGTGGGACTAGCGGGGGAGAAACAGATACGCAGTATTTT.